A single sample gave rise to the 27 T cell receptor beta chains below, sequenced in a study of T cell responses to AZD1222 COVID-19 vaccine. The method was immunoSEQ multiplex PCR; TCRdb's version includes in-frame clones alone and lacks a portion of them. The data contain fewer than 50,000 clones, around 90% of them seen just once; the ten biggest clones take up about 40%. Here the sequenced sample was peripheral blood, taken 28 days after the second AZD1222 dose. The origin of the receptors is an adult who received the AZD1222 COVID-19 vaccine.

This clone has only a few counts. The V gene is TRBV10-3, the J gene TRBJ1-2; 8 bases map to TRBD1. The CDR3 spans 13 residues. J was trimmed by 10 bases and V by 4 bases; bases with no gene match: 8. CDR1 is ENHRY and CDR2 is SYGVKD in the germline V gene. The CDR3, as DNA: TGTGCCATCAGTGGGGCAGGGGGCGAATTCTACACCTTC. As protein: CAISGAGGEFYTF.

V and J are TRBV3-1 (or the pseudogene TRBV3-2) and TRBJ1-3; D not resolved. This CDR3 is 15 amino acids long. Per the germline V gene, CDR1 is LGHDT and CDR2 is YNNKEL (reference sequence). Trimming stripped 2 bases from V and 0 bases from J, with 8 bases between. CDR3 region: CASSQPRSSGNTIYF. CDR3 sequence (DNA): TGTGCCAGCAGCCAACCCCGCTCCTCTGGAAACACCATATATTTT.

CDR3 bases: TGTGCCAGCAGCGTAGACGGCGGGGAGAATCAGCCCCAGCATTTT. This codes for CASSVDGGENQPQHF. The gene calls are TRBV9 and TRBJ1-5; D unclear. The CDR3 is 15 residues long. Trimming took 0 bases from V and 4 from J, leaving 11 bases between them. CDR1 SGDLS and CDR2 YYNGEE come from the germline V gene.

Only one count was recorded for this clone. The genes are TRBV6-2 or TRBV6-3 and TRBJ2-6; no firm D call. Germline-derived CDR1 and CDR2 are MNHEY and SVGEGT. The V gene lost 0 bases and the J gene lost 2 bases, with 5 bases spanning the gap. The CDR3 has 15 amino acids. In nucleotides, the CDR3 is TGTGCCAGCAGTTACTCGATCGCTGGGGCCAACGTCCTGACTTTC. Protein sequence: CASSYSIAGANVLTF.

This sequence joins TRBV6-5 and TRBJ2-1, with TRBD1 matching over 9 bases. V gave up 2 bases and J gave up 7 bases; unmatched junction bases: 3. Germline V CDR1 and CDR2: MNHEY, SVGAGI. This CDR3 contains 14 residues. The CDR3 sequence: CASSYTTGGNEQFF. In nucleotides, the CDR3 is TGTGCCAGCAGTTACACGACAGGGGGGAATGAGCAGTTCTTC.

This chain connects TRBV5-1 to TRBJ1-4; 9 bases are shared with TRBD1. Germline trimming cut 3 bases from V and 5 bases from J; bases unmatched to any gene: 5. This CDR3 spans 15 amino acids. The germline gives CDR1 SGHRS, CDR2 YFSETQ. CDR3 bases: TGCGCCAGCAGCTCGGACAGGGGCCGAAATGAAAAACTGTTTTTT. Amino acids: CASSSDRGRNEKLFF.

This sequence joins TRBV19 and TRBJ1-1; 7 bases fit TRBD1. Trimming cost V 8 bases and J 3 bases; bases outside gene matches: 15. This CDR3 has 16 amino acids. Per germline, CDR1 LNHDA and CDR2 SQIVND (reference sequence). CDR3 protein: CASPRQGPGLDTEAFF. The CDR3 region has the DNA TGTGCCAGTCCCAGACAGGGCCCTGGGTTGGACACTGAAGCTTTCTTT.

This chain uses TRBV3-1 (or the pseudogene TRBV3-2) with TRBJ1-1; D unclear. Deletions cut 3 bases from V and 5 bases from J, with 13 bases between. Per germline, CDR1 LGHDT and CDR2 YNNKEL (reference sequence). The CDR3 covers 14 residues. Here the CDR3 DNA reads TGTGCCAGCAGCCATCGGGGTTTAGGAACTGAAGCTTTCTTT. Translating it yields CASSHRGLGTEAFF.

The V gene is TRBV5-8, the J gene TRBJ1-1, with TRBD1 matching over 7 bases. The CDR3 totals 17 residues. Germline V gives CDR1 SGHTS, CDR2 YDEGEE. V was clipped by 2 bases and J by 5 bases; unmatched bases: 15. The CDR3 DNA reads as TGTGCCAGCAGCTTAAGGTGGAGGGGGCAGGGAGGTACTGAAGCTTTCTTT. The encoded protein is CASSLRWRGQGGTEAFF.

This clone was seen just once. The chain uses TRBV5-1 and TRBJ2-7; 7 bases line up with TRBD2. CDR1 is SGHRS and CDR2 is YFSETQ in the germline V gene. The V gene end was trimmed by 7 bases and the J gene end by 2 bases; junction bases not matched to a gene: 6. The CDR3 totals 13 residues. The CDR3 spells CASGRDGPYEQYF. DNA of the CDR3: TGCGCCAGCGGGAGGGACGGCCCCTACGAGCAGTACTTC.

The chain joins TRBV21-1 to TRBJ1-2; the D call of TRBD1 is as the table states it, not checked on the DNA. TRBV21-1 is a pseudogene segment. This CDR3 is built from 16 residues. CDR3 bases: TGTGCCAGCAGCATCGTACAGGGGAAATGCAACTATGGCTACACCTTC. This encodes CASSIVQGKCNYGYTF.

This sequence joins TRBV5-1 and TRBJ2-3; D remains unclear. Per the germline V gene, CDR1 is SGHRS and CDR2 is YFSETQ. The CDR3 consists of 13 residues. The V and J ends lost 0 bases and 8 bases respectively, with 10 bases between them. CDR3 protein: CASSLDPSSTQYF. For the CDR3, the DNA is TGCGCCAGCAGCTTGGATCCCTCCAGTACGCAGTATTTT.

The chain employs TRBV5-8 and TRBJ2-3; the D gene is possibly TRBD2 (5 bases). The CDR3 consists of 14 residues. Germline lookup yields CDR1 SGHTS and CDR2 YDEGEE. V lost 4 bases to trimming and J lost 9 bases, with 18 bases between them. The CDR3 nucleotides read TGTGCCAGCAGCCTTCCGGGATCTACGGGGACGCAGTATTTT. As protein: CASSLPGSTGTQYF.

The CDR3: CASSPLGGQSNQPQHF. CDR3 DNA: TGTGCCAGCTCACCACTCGGAGGTCAATCAAATCAGCCCCAGCATTTT. This sequence joins TRBV18 and TRBJ1-5; D is ambiguous. This CDR3 spans 16 amino acids. The V gene's germline CDR1 is KGHSH and CDR2 LQKENI. Trimming pared 1 base from V and 4 bases from J, leaving 14 bases between. The entire variable domain, with the rest obtained from reference TRBV18 and TRBJ1-5, is as follows: NAGVMQNPRHLVRRRGQEARLRCSPMKGHSHVYWYRQLPEEGLKFMVYLQKENIIDESGMPKERFSAEFPKEGPSILRIQQVVRGDSAAYFCASSPLGGQSNQPQHFGDGTRLSIL.

This chain uses TRBV5-1 with TRBJ2-7; 7 positions agree with TRBD1. Germline-derived CDR1 and CDR2 are SGHRS and YFSETQ. After removal of 1 base from V and 1 base from J, the junction contained 5 bases not matched to a gene. This CDR3 has 15 amino acids. CDR3 DNA sequence: TGCGCCAGCAGCTTGTCTCAGGGGGTTTCCTACGAGCAGTACTTC. It codes for CASSLSQGVSYEQYF.

The chain combines TRBV6-6 with TRBJ1-2; a possible D gene is TRBD1 (5 bases). The V end lost 6 bases, the J end lost 4 bases, and 21 bases lay between the germline ends. The CDR3 runs to 16 residues. Germline lookup yields CDR1 MNHNY and CDR2 SVGAGI (reference sequence). The CDR3 loop reads CASRDTRDSPGYGYTF. CDR3 DNA sequence: TGTGCCAGCAGAGATACTCGGGACTCTCCGGGCTATGGCTACACCTTC.

J is TRBJ2-3 and V is TRBV11-3, with D possibly being TRBD1 or TRBD2 (5 bases each). Germline CDR1 reads SGHNT; CDR2 reads YENEEA. With 5 bases removed from V and 4 bases from J, the gap between germline ends came to 10 bases. The CDR3 contains 13 residues. CDR3 in DNA: TGTGCCAGCAGCCCGGGACCCGCAGATACGCAGTATTTT. Translation gives CASSPGPADTQYF.

The rearrangement joins TRBV6-5 to TRBJ1-2; D might be TRBD1 (5 bases). The CDR3 contains 12 residues. Germline V lookup: CDR1 MNHEY, CDR2 SVGAGI. Trimming removed 7 bases at V and 7 bases at J, with 13 bases between. This CDR3 is CASTSGTFGYTF. CDR3 bases: TGTGCCAGCACTTCCGGGACTTTTGGCTACACCTTC.

The chain recombines TRBV6-5 with TRBJ1-1; TRBD1 might be the D (6 bases). The CDR3 consists of 13 residues. The germline V gene encodes CDR1 MNHEY and CDR2 SVGAGI. V gave up 10 bases and J gave up 1 base, with 13 bases separating them. The CDR3 here is CATAPTGNTEAFF. The CDR3, as DNA: TGTGCCACCGCCCCGACAGGGAACACTGAAGCTTTCTTT.

This chain links TRBV5-4 with TRBJ2-1; D is unclear. Trimming cost V 1 base and J 6 bases, with 8 bases left between them. The CDR3 is 13 residues long. The germline V gene encodes CDR1 SGHNT and CDR2 YYREEE (reference sequence). The CDR3, as DNA: TGTGCCAGCAGCTTGTCGCATGGCAATGAGCAGTTCTTC. Amino acids: CASSLSHGNEQFF.

The chain couples TRBV4-3 to TRBJ2-1, with no clear D. V dropped 3 bases and J dropped 7 bases, with 10 bases sitting between them. The germline CDR1 and CDR2 sequences are LGHNA and YSLEER. The CDR3 has 13 residues. The CDR3 protein is CASSHNPWNEQFF. CDR3 DNA sequence: TGCGCCAGCAGCCATAACCCCTGGAATGAGCAGTTCTTC.

This clone has a handful of counts. V gene TRBV5-6 combines with J gene TRBJ1-1, with a tentative D call TRBD1 (6 bases). Per germline, CDR1 SGHDT and CDR2 YYEEEE. The CDR3 contains 16 residues. The V and J ends lost 2 bases and 5 bases respectively, with 19 bases between them. The CDR3 DNA follows: TGTGCCAGCAGCTTATTAACAGGGTTGCAAGGGACTGAAGCTTTCTTT. Translated, it gives CASSLLTGLQGTEAFF.

With respect to this clone: A much larger clonotype is one base distant, so this may be a read error. Other DNA sequences from this sample encode an identical CDR3 as well. The V and J genes are TRBV29-1 and TRBJ2-5; D could derive from TRBD1 or TRBD2 (5 bases each). The CDR3 is 15 residues long. V shed 0 bases and J shed 2 bases, with 13 bases lying between them. CDR1 and CDR2 from the germline V gene are SQVTM and ANQGSEA. CDR3 coding DNA: TGCAGCGTTGAAGACTCGACGGGGCGACAAGAGACCCAGTACTTC. Translating gives CSVEDSTGRQETQYF.

This clone was seen more than once but under ten times. This chain connects TRBV23-1 to TRBJ1-4, with a tentative D call TRBD1 (6 bases). TRBV23-1 is marked as an open reading frame, function uncertain. With 0 bases removed from V and 8 bases from J, the gap between germline ends came to 13 bases. The CDR3 extends over 15 amino acids. The chain's CDR3 is CASSQSRTVMEKLFF. In DNA, the CDR3 is TGCGCCAGCAGTCAATCGAGGACAGTGATGGAAAAACTGTTTTTT.

V usage is TRBV4-1 and J usage is TRBJ1-1, with TRBD1 as a possible D gene (6 bases). Germline assignment: CDR1 MGHRA and CDR2 YSYEKL. V lost 1 base, J lost 1 base, and 22 bases lay in between. The CDR3 is made up of 19 amino acids. CDR3 loop: CASSQVLGIGGGRNTEAFF. Written as DNA, the CDR3 is TGCGCCAGCAGCCAAGTTTTAGGTATAGGTGGGGGCAGGAACACTGAAGCTTTCTTT.

The chain couples TRBV9 to TRBJ2-7, with D unresolved. The V gene lost 0 bases and the J gene lost 0 bases, with 7 bases spanning the gap. Germline CDR1 reads SGDLS; CDR2 reads YYNGEE. This CDR3 is built from 14 residues. CDR3 nucleotide sequence: TGTGCCAGCAGCGTAGTCGGCAGCTCCTACGAGCAGTACTTC. This codes for CASSVVGSSYEQYF.

The chain combines TRBV30 with TRBJ2-7, with TRBD2 matching over 13 bases. CDR1 and CDR2 from the germline V gene are GTSNPN and SVGIG (reference sequence). Trimming removed 3 bases from V and 2 bases from J; junction bases left unmatched: 7. The CDR3 extends over 16 amino acids. In DNA, the CDR3 is TGTGCCTGGAGCAGGGCCGGGACTAGCGGGGCCTACGAGCAGTACTTC. Protein: CAWSRAGTSGAYEQYF. Full variable domain (missing parts from reference TRBV30 and TRBJ2-7): SQTIHQWPATLVQPVGSPLSLECTVEGTSNPNLYWYRQAAGRGLQLLFYSVGIGQISSEVPQNLSASRPQDRQFILSSKKLLLSDSGFYLCAWSRAGTSGAYEQYFGPGTRLTVT.